This TCR beta chain was profiled in a study of regulatory T cells in long-lasting Graves disease. General study points: New patients shared more than 750 public clonotypes, fewer than the 2,500 to 3,500 shared by persistent patients. Newly diagnosed disease favored TRBV20-1 and TRBJ2-1 over persistent disease. Not thyroid tissue but only peripheral blood was studied.

There are a few counts of this clonotype. Its antigen is as yet unknown. The TCR beta library used iRepertoire HTBI primers with Arm-PCR amplification of CDR3. MiXCR, run by TCRdb on the multiplex PCR reads, gives a single entry per CDR3 protein. The sample records about 380,000 distinct CDR3 sequences, roughly a sixth being singletons. Germline lookup yields CDR1 MNHNS and CDR2 SASEGT. This CDR3 spans 14 amino acids. The V gene lost 4 bases and the J gene lost 8 bases, with 14 bases spanning the gap. The time point is: newly diagnosed GD, antithyroid drugs for less than 3 months. From PBMCs, RNA was extracted and then used to make the TCR library.

The chain couples TRBV6-1 to TRBJ1-4, with D tentatively TRBD1 (5 bases). Sample: peripheral blood mononuclear cells (PBMCs), taken at new diagnosis, from a patient treated with antithyroid drugs. The TCR comes from a female donor with Graves disease. The chain's CDR3 is CASSVPRAEEKLFF. CDR3 coding DNA: TGTGCCAGCAGTGTACCCAGGGCTGAAGAAAAACTGTTTTTT.